Listed below are T cell receptor beta chains from one sample, sequenced in a study of blood T cell repertoires in COVID-19. Libraries were prepared by immunoSEQ multiplex PCR; TCRdb keeps only in-frame clonotypes and omits some of them. The sample holds some 350,000 clones, 85% to 90% seen once. What was sequenced was peripheral blood. These receptors all stem from a human donor in a cohort sampled during active COVID-19. Each CDR3 is given with its conserved first and last residue. Fields, in order: clone size, J gene, D gene, V gene, CDR3 protein, CDR3 DNA. The D gene is left open where the match is weak. The listing skips clone size in some rows; elsewhere it reads once, few, many or a size class.

>-|TRBJ2-1|-|TRBV10-1
CASSAGVGIYEQFF
TGCGCCAGCAGTGCCGGGGTCGGGATCTATGAGCAGTTCTTC
>-|TRBJ1-4|-|TRBV9
CASSVGPGANEKLFF
TGTGCCAGCAGCGTAGGCCCCGGGGCTAATGAAAAACTGTTTTTT
>few|TRBJ2-5|-|TRBV10-3
CAISESTTGQETQYF
TGTGCCATCAGTGAGTCCACGACAGGCCAAGAGACCCAGTACTTC
>-|TRBJ1-4|-|TRBV21-1
CASSNPLAGGRRGASEKLFF
TGTGCCAGCAGCAACCCGCTGGCAGGGGGCCGCCGAGGGGCCTCGGAAAAACTGTTTTTT
>-|TRBJ1-1|TRBD1|TRBV7-2
CASSPNSARDRALNTEAFF
TGTGCCAGCAGCCCGAACTCTGCACGGGACAGAGCTCTGAACACTGAAGCTTTCTTT
>-|TRBJ2-3|-|TRBV5-1
CASSLGDLLGTDTQYF
TGCGCCAGCAGCTTGGGAGATTTGTTGGGCACAGATACGCAGTATTTT
>-|TRBJ2-5|-|TRBV23-1
CASKSVGLGPTQETQYF
TGCGCCAGCAAATCTGTGGGCCTCGGCCCCACCCAAGAGACCCAGTACTTC
>-|TRBJ2-7|TRBD1|TRBV4-2
CASSQDDRTGLYEQYF
TGTGCCAGCAGCCAAGATGACCGGACAGGACTTTACGAGCAGTACTTC
>once|TRBJ2-7|-|TRBV11-2
CASSQINEQYF
TGTGCCAGCAGCCAGATAAACGAGCAGTACTTC
>-|TRBJ2-3|-|TRBV3-1/TRBV3-2
CASSIQNTDTQYF
TGTGCCAGCAGCATACAAAACACAGATACGCAGTATTTT
>-|TRBJ2-1|TRBD2|TRBV28
CASSLSGSPYNEQFF
TGTGCCAGCAGTCTAAGCGGGAGCCCCTACAATGAGCAGTTCTTC